The 21 T cell receptor beta chains below were found in one sample sequenced in a study of T cell repertoires in ileal Crohn's disease. Time point here: inflamed ileum from the surgical specimen. Libraries were prepared by immunoSEQ multiplex PCR; TCRdb keeps only in-frame clonotypes and omits some of them. The sample has 9,500 to 12,000 clones; roughly 87% are singletons. Specimen: ileal tissue. The receptors here all came from an adult with Crohn's disease.

The genes are TRBV5-1 and TRBJ2-1; 9 bases line up with TRBD2. V gave up 0 bases and J gave up 7 bases; unmatched junction bases: 5. The germline V gene encodes CDR1 SGHRS and CDR2 YFSETQ. This CDR3 region has 15 residues. The chain's CDR3 is CASSLASGMGNEQFF. CDR3 DNA: TGCGCCAGCAGCTTGGCTAGCGGGATGGGGAATGAGCAGTTCTTC.

The V and J genes are TRBV11-2 and TRBJ1-1; D is perhaps TRBD1 (6 bases). The V gene's germline CDR1 is SGHAT and CDR2 FQNNGV. This CDR3 is built from 15 residues. V lost 0 bases and J lost 5, with 13 bases in between. CDR3 sequence (DNA): TGTGCCAGCAGCTTAGAGGGGGGGCGCGGGACTGAAGCTTTCTTT. Translated: CASSLEGGRGTEAFF.

V and J are TRBV7-6 and TRBJ1-1, with TRBD1 matching over 12 bases. CDR3 length: 13 amino acids. V was clipped by 4 bases and J by 10 bases; unmatched bases: 4. Germline V CDR1 and CDR2: SGHVS, FNYEAQ. Written as DNA, the CDR3 is TGTGCCAGCAGCTCGGGACAGGGGGCCTCAGCTTTCTTT. Protein product: CASSSGQGASAFF.

A single count supports this clone. This chain joins TRBV2 and TRBJ2-7, with D possibly being TRBD1 (6 bases). CDR3 length: 14 residues. Between the trimmed V and J ends, which lost 6 bases and 5 bases, there was a span of 17 bases. CDR1 SNHLY and CDR2 FYNNEI come from the germline V gene. CDR3 sequence: CASRMEYTGNEQYV. The CDR3 DNA reads as TGTGCCAGCAGAATGGAGTATACAGGGAACGAGCAGTACGTC.

The chain joins TRBV21-1 to TRBJ1-5. TRBV21-1 is flagged as a pseudogene. The CDR3 loop spans 15 amino acids. The CDR3 sequence: CASSNVREVGQPQHF. The CDR3 DNA is TGTGCCAGCAGCAACGTCAGGGAGGTGGGTCAGCCCCAGCATTTT.

V is TRBV6-6 and J is TRBJ1-2, with 10 bases lining up with TRBD1. The germline gives CDR1 MNHNY, CDR2 SVGAGI (reference sequence). The CDR3 extends over 15 amino acids. The V and J ends lost 10 bases and 2 bases, in that order; junction bases with no gene match: 10. In nucleotides, the CDR3 is TGTGCCACTGTACGGGACAGGGGTGCCAACTATGGCTACACCTTC. This gives the protein CATVRDRGANYGYTF.

This rearrangement joins TRBV19 to TRBJ2-3; 7 nucleotides agree with TRBD1. Germline CDR1 and CDR2: LNHDA and SQIVND (reference sequence). The length of the CDR3 is 14 residues. The J segment lost 7 bases and the V segment lost 10 bases, leaving 14 bases of the junction unmatched. CDR3 sequence reads: CATDGAQGTNTQYF. The CDR3 DNA is TGTGCCACCGACGGGGCACAGGGGACGAATACGCAGTATTTT.

V and J are TRBV9 and TRBJ2-1; 9 bases agree with TRBD2. The CDR3 spans 16 residues. Germline CDR1 and CDR2: SGDLS and YYNGEE. With 0 bases clipped from V and 8 bases from J, the junction kept 9 bases outside the gene matches. CDR3 sequence (DNA): TGTGCCAGCAGCGTAGGAGGAGCGGGAGGCCTTTATGAGCAGTTCTTC. Protein: CASSVGGAGGLYEQFF.

The rearrangement links TRBV6-4 to TRBJ2-5; the D call may be TRBD1 or TRBD2 (5 bases each). Trimming left V 3 bases short and J 0 bases short, with 17 bases between. The CDR3 extends over 17 amino acids. Germline V CDR1 and CDR2: MRHNA, SNTAGT. CDR3 residues: CASSERRKQAHQETQYF. Here the CDR3 DNA reads TGTGCCAGCAGTGAAAGGAGGAAACAGGCCCACCAAGAGACCCAGTACTTC.

This clone was seen a handful of times. At one of its ends the junction is not consistent with the germline gene, which may arise from a read error. V gene TRBV7-7 combines with J gene TRBJ1-1; possibly TRBD1 for D (5 bases). The CDR3 has 16 amino acids. The germline gives CDR1 SSHAT, CDR2 FNYEAQ (reference sequence). Here the CDR3 reads CASSRLPGPKGTEAFF. CDR3 bases: TGTGCTAGCAGCCGACTACCGGGACCTAAGGGCACTGAAGCTTTCTTT.

The sample holds a few counts of this clone. The chain joins TRBV7-2 to TRBJ2-7, with TRBD2 identical over 15 bases. The germline V gene has CDR1 SGHTA and CDR2 FQGNSA. Losses at the gene ends were 0 bases for V and 2 bases for J; bases not matched to a gene: 5. This CDR3 has 18 amino acids. CDR3: CASSLASGTSGRPYEQYF. CDR3 bases: TGTGCCAGCAGCTTAGCTTCCGGGACTAGCGGGAGGCCCTACGAGCAGTACTTC. The full variable domain, its missing parts supplied by reference TRBV7-2 and TRBJ2-7, is GAGVSQSPSNKVTEKGKDVELRCDPISGHTALYWYRQSLGQGLEFLIYFQGNSAPDKSGLPSDRFSAERTGGSVSTLTIQRTQQEDSAVYLCASSLASGTSGRPYEQYFGPGTRLTVT.

This clone was seen a single time. V gene TRBV28 combines with J gene TRBJ2-2, with D perhaps assigned TRBD1 or TRBD2 (5 bases each). This CDR3 is built from 14 residues. V was cut by 8 bases and J by 0 bases, with 10 bases left in between. The germline V gene has CDR1 MDHEN and CDR2 SYDVKM. DNA of the CDR3: TGTGCCAGCTGTGGGGGAACGAACACCGGGGAGCTGTTTTTT. It translates to CASCGGTNTGELFF.

The V call is TRBV28, the J call TRBJ2-7; 8 nucleotides match TRBD1. The V gene end was trimmed by 5 bases and the J gene end by 3 bases; junction bases not matched to a gene: 6. The CDR3 extends over 14 amino acids. Germline V lookup: CDR1 MDHEN, CDR2 SYDVKM. CDR3 sequence: CASSPQGQGYEQYV. CDR3 DNA: TGTGCCAGCAGTCCCCAAGGACAGGGCTACGAGCAGTACGTC.

This clone occurred once. Here the CDR3 reads CAISGDPGGQYF. Written as DNA, the CDR3 is TGTGCCATTAGCGGGGACCCAGGGGGGCAGTATTTT. The rearrangement links TRBV28 to TRBJ2-3; D is possibly TRBD2 (8 bases). The V gene lost 10 bases and the J gene lost 11 bases, with 19 bases spanning the gap. This CDR3 spans 12 amino acids. Germline V gene data show CDR1 as MDHEN and CDR2 as SYDVKM. The variable domain in full, with the rest retrieved from reference TRBV28 and TRBJ2-3, is DVKVTQSSRYLVKRTGEKVFLECVQDMDHENMFWYRQDPGLGLRLIYFSYDVKMKEKGDIPEGYSVSREKKERFSLILESASTNQTSMYLCAISGDPGGQYFGPGTRLTVL.

The chain has TRBV5-1 and TRBJ1-5; D is uncertain. Germline V gene data show CDR1 as SGHRS and CDR2 as YFSETQ. Trimming removed 3 bases at V and 0 bases at J, with 13 bases between. The CDR3 contains 16 residues. The CDR3 DNA is TGCGCCAGCAGCTCGGCAGGACCTTATAGCAATCAGCCCCAGCATTTT. Residues: CASSSAGPYSNQPQHF.

V gene TRBV5-6 combines with J gene TRBJ1-6; perhaps TRBD1 as D (6 bases). The CDR3 has 17 residues. Germline V CDR1 and CDR2: SGHDT, YYEEEE. The V end lost 0 bases, the J end lost 0 bases, and 10 bases lay between the germline ends. CDR3 sequence reads: CASSLGRGASYNSPLHF. As DNA, the CDR3 is TGTGCCAGCAGCTTGGGGCGGGGGGCCTCCTATAATTCACCCCTCCACTTT.

This sequence joins TRBV7-3 and TRBJ1-1; 8 nucleotides match TRBD1. The CDR3 has 15 amino acids. Per germline, CDR1 SGHTA and CDR2 FQGTGA. V lost 5 bases and J lost 4; bases outside the gene matches: 9. CDR3 nucleotide sequence: TGTGCCAGCAGCCTGCAGGGGGCCGGAACCACTGAAGCTTTCTTT. It yields the protein CASSLQGAGTTEAFF.

This clone has a single count. The V gene is TRBV18, the J gene TRBJ2-1; D is ambiguous. This CDR3 comprises 15 residues. Germline CDR1 and CDR2: KGHSH and LQKENI. Trimming took off 3 bases at V and 8 bases at J, with 17 bases between the two ends. The CDR3 sequence: CASSPRARYDDEQFF. Here the CDR3 DNA reads TGTGCCAGCTCACCCCGGGCTAGGTATGACGATGAGCAGTTCTTC.

The chain links TRBV28 to TRBJ2-1; 8 positions match TRBD2. The CDR3 totals 16 residues. The J segment lost 4 bases and the V segment lost 5 bases, leaving 10 bases of the junction unmatched. From germline, CDR1 is MDHEN and CDR2 SYDVKM. For the CDR3, the DNA is TGTGCCAGCAGTCCAACGGGGACTAGGGCTTACAATGAGCAGTTCTTC. It encodes CASSPTGTRAYNEQFF.

The rearrangement links TRBV6-1 to TRBJ2-3; D possibly corresponds to TRBD1 (6 bases). V lost 2 bases, J lost 1 base, and 13 bases lay in between. This CDR3 spans 16 amino acids. In germline, CDR1 is MNHNS, CDR2 SASEGT. In DNA form, the CDR3 reads TGTGCCAGCAGTGAAAGGGCAGGGGTGCGCACAGATACGCAGTATTTT. It specifies CASSERAGVRTDTQYF.

The CDR3: CASSFGTGGSGTEAFF. The CDR3 bases are TGTGCCAGCAGCTTCGGGACAGGGGGCTCGGGCACTGAAGCTTTCTTT. The chain links TRBV7-8 to TRBJ1-1, with 12 bases identical to TRBD1. V dropped 3 bases and J dropped 4; count of bases not matched to a gene: 6. The germline V gene has CDR1 SGHVS and CDR2 FQNEAQ. The CDR3 has 16 amino acids. The complete variable domain, with remaining parts taken from reference TRBV7-8 and TRBJ1-1, reads GAGVSQSPRYKVAKRGQDVALRCDPISGHVSLFWYQQALGQGPEFLTYFQNEAQLDKSGLPSDRFFAERPEGSVSTLKIQRTQQEDSAVYLCASSFGTGGSGTEAFFGQGTRLTVV.